Below, 5 T cell receptor beta chains from the same sample are listed, as sequenced in a study of blood T cell repertoires in COVID-19 (dated by TCRdb to 2019 to 2021). The library came from the immunoSEQ multiplex PCR assay. Drawn from immuneACCESS, this table holds only the in-frame rearrangements with V and J called that TCRdb kept. Clones are partly lost; checked studies trace under half to an unresolved V gene and leave the rest unexplained. In this sample the table shows 350,000 to 450,000 clones, approximately 89% of which occur a single time. Clones ranked in the top ten supply approximately 1.5% of the sample. Sequences were obtained from PBMCs or T cells enriched from blood (not recorded which). The source of these receptors is a woman in her twenties or thirties who had recovered from COVID-19.

The chain joins TRBV30 to TRBJ2-4, with 9 bases identical to TRBD1. Germline V CDR1 and CDR2: GTSNPN, SVGIG (reference sequence). V lost 0 bases, J lost 2 bases, and 2 bases stayed unmatched. The CDR3 runs 15 residues. CDR3 sequence: CAWSVGTGSKNIQYF. The CDR3 DNA sequence: TGTGCCTGGAGTGTAGGGACAGGGTCCAAAAACATTCAGTACTTC.

The chain links TRBV5-4 to TRBJ2-6; D remains unclear. Germline assignment: CDR1 SGHNT and CDR2 YYREEE (reference sequence). V lost 1 base to trimming and J lost 1 base, with 3 bases between them. The CDR3 is 14 amino acids. CDR3 amino acids: CASSLSSGANVLTF. The CDR3 nucleotides read TGTGCCAGCAGCTTGTCTTCTGGGGCCAACGTCCTGACTTTC.

This clone was observed a handful of times. This chain joins TRBV4-1 and TRBJ1-4; possibly TRBD1 for D (5 bases). CDR3 length: 17 residues. Germline V gives CDR1 MGHRA, CDR2 YSYEKL. The ends were cut back, 1 base at V and 5 bases at J, with 17 bases in the middle. The CDR3 DNA reads as TGCGCCAGCAGCCAAGGACAGAACAGACAAACAAATGAAAAACTGTTTTTT. It specifies CASSQGQNRQTNEKLFF.

This chain links TRBV2 with TRBJ2-1; 10 nucleotides agree with TRBD1. Germline-derived CDR1 and CDR2 are SNHLY and FYNNEI. Germline trimming cut 6 bases from V and 4 bases from J; bases unmatched to any gene: 3. This CDR3 contains 14 residues. The CDR3: CASRTGQGYNEQFF. The CDR3 nucleotides read TGTGCCAGCAGGACGGGACAGGGGTACAATGAGCAGTTCTTC.

The chain uses TRBV19 and TRBJ1-5; D might be TRBD1 (5 bases). In germline, CDR1 is LNHDA, CDR2 SQIVND (reference sequence). CDR3 length: 14 residues. V was trimmed by 0 bases and J by 5 bases, leaving 8 bases between them. The CDR3 protein is CASSIEDTDQPQHF. CDR3 coding DNA: TGTGCCAGTAGTATAGAGGACACGGATCAGCCCCAGCATTTT.